The present T cell receptor beta chain was sequenced within a study of T cell clonality in common variable immunodeficiency. Regarding the study as a whole: Patient heterogeneity in the CVID cohort limited correlations between repertoire features and clinical complications. CVID subjects shared fewer TCRbeta clones than healthy controls did. Common variable immunodeficiency TCR beta sequences reportedly had fewer deletions and N-nucleotide insertions.

The method was immunoSEQ multiplex PCR; TCRdb's version includes in-frame clones alone and lacks a portion of them. The sample contains about 37,000 clones, none of them singletons. Ten or more counts support this clone. Its antigen is unidentified. The CDR3 goes on 3 residues after the read ends, and that part is filled in from the germline J gene. Patients and controls were mostly of Caucasian heritage. There are 15 residues in the CDR3. Looked up from germline, CDR1 is SGDLS and CDR2 is YYNGEE. V dropped 1 base and J dropped 8; count of bases not matched to a gene: 6. The V and J genes are TRBV9 and TRBJ2-1, with 10 bases lining up with TRBD2. Sample: peripheral blood mononuclear cells. This sequence was found in a person aged 18-69 years in good health. The DNA read from the CDR3 is TGTGCCAGCAGCGTATCATCTAGCGGGAGCTATGAG. Residues: CASSVSSSGSYE. The whole CDR3 is CASSVSSSGSYEQFF.